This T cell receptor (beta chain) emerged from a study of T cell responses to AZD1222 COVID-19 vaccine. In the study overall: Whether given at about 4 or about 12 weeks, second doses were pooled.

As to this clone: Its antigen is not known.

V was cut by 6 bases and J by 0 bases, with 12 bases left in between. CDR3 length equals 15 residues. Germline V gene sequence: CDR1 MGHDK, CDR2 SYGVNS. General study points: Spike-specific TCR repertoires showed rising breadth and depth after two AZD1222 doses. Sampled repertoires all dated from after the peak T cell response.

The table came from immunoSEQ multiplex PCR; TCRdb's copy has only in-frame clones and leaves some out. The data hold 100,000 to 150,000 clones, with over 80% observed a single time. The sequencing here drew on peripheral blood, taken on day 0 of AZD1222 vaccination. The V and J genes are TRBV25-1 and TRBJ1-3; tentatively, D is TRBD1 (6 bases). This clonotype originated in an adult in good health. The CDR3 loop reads CASSRGVASGNTIYF. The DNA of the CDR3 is TGTGCCAGCAGCAGGGGAGTCGCCTCTGGAAACACCATATATTTT.